These 32 T cell receptor beta chains originate from one sample sequenced in a study of shared clonotypes between healthy human individuals. Measured with immunoSEQ multiplex PCR; TCRdb has only the in-frame clones, and not every one. The data hold roughly 1.5 million clones, with 95% to 99% observed a single time. The sequenced sample was naive CD4+ T cells sorted from blood. The subset here: CD45RA+ positively selected. Receptors originate from a man aged 30 to 39 in good health.

The chain has TRBV27 and TRBJ2-1, with D perhaps TRBD2 (6 bases). Germline V CDR1 and CDR2: MNHEY, SMNVEV (reference sequence). CDR3 length: 17 residues. Trimming shortened V by 2 bases and J by 1 base, and 15 bases separated the two germline ends. The CDR3 nucleotides are TGTGCCAGCAGTTTAAGGGGAGCGGGTATTTCCTACAATGAGCAGTTCTTC. Encoded protein: CASSLRGAGISYNEQFF.

A word on this clone: One end of the junction varies from germline; a read error may be responsible. The V and J genes are TRBV7-7 and TRBJ2-1; 9 nucleotides agree with TRBD2. Germline loops: CDR1 SSHAT, CDR2 FNYEAQ (reference sequence). This CDR3 is built from 18 residues. CDR3 protein: CASSFNPLGSGSLNEQFF. CDR3 DNA sequence: TGTGCTAGCAGCTTCAACCCGCTGGGTAGCGGGAGTCTCAATGAGCAGTTCTTC.

The V gene is TRBV19, the J gene TRBJ1-2; D is possibly TRBD1 (5 bases). Germline CDR1 and CDR2: LNHDA and SQIVND (reference sequence). V was cut by 5 bases and J by 2 bases, with 9 bases left in between. The CDR3 extends over 13 amino acids. The CDR3 here is CASSPEGNYGYTF. The CDR3 coding sequence is TGTGCCAGTAGTCCTGAGGGGAACTATGGCTACACCTTC.

The genes are TRBV27 and TRBJ2-7; 7 bases line up with TRBD2. The CDR3 contains 14 residues. Trimming removed 8 bases from V and 4 bases from J; junction bases left unmatched: 11. Germline V CDR1 and CDR2: MNHEY, SMNVEV (reference sequence). CDR3 bases: TGTGCCAGCGGGGCCGGGACTATAGTTTACGAGCAGTACTTC. Amino acids: CASGAGTIVYEQYF.

In DNA form, the CDR3 reads TGCGCCAGCAGCTTGGTTTTGGCGGGGGACTACGAGCAGTACTTC. Translation gives CASSLVLAGDYEQYF. The chain is built from TRBV5-1 and TRBJ2-7, with TRBD2 matching over 7 bases. The CDR3 is 15 amino acids. Trimming removed 0 bases from V and 3 bases from J; junction bases left unmatched: 6. The germline V gene has CDR1 SGHRS and CDR2 YFSETQ.

The chain recombines TRBV18 with TRBJ2-2; 7 bases are a match to TRBD2. The CDR3 is made up of 16 amino acids. The germline gives CDR1 KGHSH, CDR2 LQKENI. J was trimmed by 2 bases and V by 4 bases; bases with no gene match: 7. CDR3 nucleotide sequence: TGTGCCAGCTCACGGGGACTAACCAAAAACACCGGGGAGCTGTTTTTT. Encoded protein: CASSRGLTKNTGELFF.

V gene TRBV29-1 combines with J gene TRBJ2-1; a possible D gene is TRBD2 (6 bases). Trimming cost V 2 bases and J 4 bases, with 12 bases left between them. Germline loops: CDR1 SQVTM, CDR2 ANQGSEA. The CDR3 contains 14 residues. The CDR3 coding sequence is TGCAGCGTTGAAAAACTAGCCCGATACAATGAGCAGTTCTTC. This translates into CSVEKLARYNEQFF.

The rearrangement uses TRBV6-1 and TRBJ2-2; possibly TRBD1 for D (5 bases). CDR1 is MNHNS, CDR2 SASEGT, per germline. The CDR3 runs to 14 residues. With 7 bases removed from V and 3 bases from J, the gap between germline ends came to 12 bases. CDR3 nucleotides: TGTGCCAGCACCCAGGGTTTGCACACCGGGGAGCTGTTTTTT. Protein sequence: CASTQGLHTGELFF.

V usage is TRBV9 and J usage is TRBJ1-2, with D perhaps matching TRBD1 (5 bases). Looked up from germline, CDR1 is SGDLS and CDR2 is YYNGEE. The V gene lost 0 bases and the J gene lost 3 bases, with 12 bases spanning the gap. The CDR3 extends over 15 amino acids. CDR3 bases: TGTGCCAGCAGCGTAGGAGGGGTCGGAGACTATGGCTACACCTTC. Amino acids: CASSVGGVGDYGYTF.

This sequence joins TRBV28 and TRBJ2-3, with TRBD2 matching over 10 bases. Germline lookup yields CDR1 MDHEN and CDR2 SYDVKM. CDR3 size: 16 residues. V was clipped by 3 bases and J by 5 bases; unmatched bases: 8. In nucleotides, the CDR3 is TGTGCCAGCAGTTTTCCGCTAGCGGGGGTTCAAGATACGCAGTATTTT. Protein product: CASSFPLAGVQDTQYF.

The J gene is TRBJ1-4, the V gene TRBV6-5; no firm D call. The CDR3 is made up of 14 amino acids. V lost 6 bases and J 0 bases, leaving 8 bases between the germline ends. CDR1 is MNHEY, CDR2 SVGAGI, per germline. CDR3 sequence: CASSSTSTNEKLFF. CDR3 coding DNA: TGTGCCAGCAGCTCGACATCAACTAATGAAAAACTGTTTTTT.

The chain uses TRBV29-1 and TRBJ1-1; D is unclear. CDR3 length: 13 residues. Trimming took off 7 bases at V and 10 bases at J, with 22 bases between the two ends. Germline assignment: CDR1 SQVTM and CDR2 ANQGSEA. For the CDR3, the DNA is TGCAGCGCCTTCCCCACACAGACGGATGTAGCTTTCTTT. Translation: CSAFPTQTDVAFF.

The chain's CDR3 is CASSLLVRGPVNEQFF. The CDR3 nucleotides are TGTGCCAGCAGCTTATTAGTCAGGGGGCCGGTCAATGAGCAGTTCTTC. The chain recombines TRBV7-7 with TRBJ2-1; TRBD1 agrees at 8 bases. CDR3 length: 16 residues. The germline gives CDR1 SSHAT, CDR2 FNYEAQ (reference sequence). The junction had 9 bases not matched to a gene; V was cut back by 2 bases and J by 6 bases.

The V call is TRBV10-3, the J call TRBJ1-4; 8 bases match TRBD1. After removal of 2 bases from V and 8 bases from J, the junction contained 7 bases not matched to a gene. CDR3 length equals 15 residues. Germline CDR1 is ENHRY and CDR2 is SYGVKD. The CDR3: CAISELTGGREKLFF. CDR3 nucleotide sequence: TGTGCCATCAGTGAGCTTACAGGGGGAAGAGAAAAACTGTTTTTT.

The chain recombines TRBV28 with TRBJ2-2; 7 nucleotides match TRBD1. The V gene's germline CDR1 is MDHEN and CDR2 SYDVKM. This CDR3 contains 14 residues. V lost 6 bases, J lost 3 bases, and 4 bases stayed unmatched. Here the CDR3 DNA reads TGTGCCAGCAGACCCGGACAGGACACCGGGGAGCTGTTTTTT. It is translated as CASRPGQDTGELFF.

This clone was seen once. The rearrangement links TRBV5-1 to TRBJ2-3; D ambiguous. V was cut by 0 bases and J by 6 bases, with 5 bases left in between. Per germline, CDR1 SGHRS and CDR2 YFSETQ. This CDR3 has 12 amino acids. The CDR3 bases are TGCGCCAGCAGCTTGGTTTTGGATACGCAGTATTTT. This gives the protein CASSLVLDTQYF.

CDR3: CASSPGGTGIEKLFF. The CDR3 coding sequence is TGCGCCAGCAGCCCGGGGGGGACAGGGATTGAAAAACTGTTTTTT. The rearrangement links TRBV5-1 to TRBJ1-4, with TRBD1 matching over 9 bases. The CDR3 sequence is 15 residues long. Germline assignment: CDR1 SGHRS and CDR2 YFSETQ. V lost 4 bases to trimming and J lost 7 bases; unmatched junction nucleotides: 8.

The chain joins TRBV9 to TRBJ2-1, with unresolved D. Trimming shortened V by 0 bases and J by 4 bases, and 11 bases separated the two germline ends. The CDR3 is made up of 15 amino acids. Germline loops: CDR1 SGDLS, CDR2 YYNGEE. CDR3 sequence reads: CASSVAPDSYNEQFF. As DNA, the CDR3 is TGTGCCAGCAGCGTAGCGCCCGACTCGTACAATGAGCAGTTCTTC.

V and J are TRBV10-3 and TRBJ2-7; 8 positions agree with TRBD1. Germline V gene sequence: CDR1 ENHRY, CDR2 SYGVKD. V lost 0 bases and J lost 5; bases outside the gene matches: 6. This CDR3 has 15 amino acids. The CDR3 here is CAISESGQGIHEQYF. The CDR3, as DNA: TGTGCCATCAGTGAGTCTGGACAGGGAATACACGAGCAGTACTTC.

The chain joins TRBV10-3 to TRBJ2-1; tentatively, D is TRBD1 (6 bases). Per the germline V gene, CDR1 is ENHRY and CDR2 is SYGVKD. The CDR3 spans 17 residues. The V gene lost 3 bases and the J gene lost 6 bases, with 21 bases spanning the gap. The chain's CDR3 is CAISEGTPADIPNEQFF. The CDR3 nucleotides read TGTGCCATCAGTGAAGGGACACCGGCGGATATACCCAATGAGCAGTTCTTC.

The CDR3 here is CASSPIPIGTETQYF. The DNA of the CDR3 is TGTGCCAGCTCACCAATACCTATAGGGACGGAGACCCAGTACTTC. The chain couples TRBV18 to TRBJ2-5, with D perhaps being TRBD1 or TRBD2 (5 bases each). Germline V gives CDR1 KGHSH, CDR2 LQKENI. This CDR3 has 15 amino acids. V was pared by 2 bases and J by 5 bases, with 15 bases between.

The J gene is TRBJ1-2, the V gene TRBV28; 9 bases agree with TRBD1. Germline V gene data show CDR1 as MDHEN and CDR2 as SYDVKM. This CDR3 has 15 residues. The V and J ends lost 3 bases and 4 bases, in that order; junction bases with no gene match: 6. The CDR3 DNA reads TGTGCCAGCAGTTTCCTGGACAGGGGACTCTATGGCTACACCTTC. Amino acids: CASSFLDRGLYGYTF.

Regarding this clone: The sample carries other DNA sequences with the same CDR3. The CDR3 reads CASSSGLNTEAFF. For the CDR3, the DNA is TGCGCCAGCAGCTCTGGACTGAACACTGAAGCTTTCTTT. The chain carries TRBV5-1 and TRBJ1-1, with D unclear. Germline assignment: CDR1 SGHRS and CDR2 YFSETQ. V was cut by 3 bases and J by 0 bases, with 6 bases left in between. This CDR3 has 13 amino acids.

With regard to this clone: One junction end disagrees with the germline gene, perhaps due to a read error. V is TRBV2 and J is TRBJ2-7, with D uncertain. The CDR3 loop spans 15 amino acids. Germline CDR1 SNHLY, CDR2 FYNNEI. The CDR3 sequence: CASSLTGPYSSEQYF. CDR3 DNA: TGTGCCAGCAGTTTGACCGGGCCCTACTCCTCCGAGCAGTACTTC.

The chain joins TRBV7-2 to TRBJ1-1; no clear D. The CDR3 is made up of 12 amino acids. Germline CDR1 and CDR2: SGHTA and FQGNSA. V was pared by 1 base and J by 11 bases, with 11 bases between. The CDR3, as DNA: TGTGCCAGCAGCTTAGACCGGGGTTGGGCTTTCTTT. Translated: CASSLDRGWAFF.

This chain connects TRBV10-1 to TRBJ1-5; D is ambiguous. The CDR3 is made up of 15 amino acids. Trimming took 0 bases from V and 3 from J, leaving 9 bases between them. CDR1 is WNHNN and CDR2 is SYGVQD in the germline V gene (reference sequence). CDR3 amino acids: CASSESGNPNQPQHF. The CDR3 nucleotides read TGCGCCAGCAGTGAGTCCGGGAACCCCAATCAGCCCCAGCATTTT.

The V and J genes are TRBV11-2 and TRBJ2-2; 12 bases match TRBD2. Germline values: CDR1 SGHAT, CDR2 FQNNGV. With V trimmed by 5 bases and J by 4 bases, 2 bases remained unmatched. The length of the CDR3 is 15 residues. The CDR3 loop is CASSRTSGTTGELFF. The CDR3 region has the DNA TGTGCCAGCAGCCGGACTAGCGGGACCACCGGGGAGCTGTTTTTT.

The chain carries TRBV7-6 and TRBJ2-1, with TRBD2 identical over 7 bases. The CDR3 consists of 14 residues. Per the germline V gene, CDR1 is SGHVS and CDR2 is FNYEAQ. Trimming cost V 5 bases and J 5 bases; bases outside gene matches: 6. The DNA of the CDR3 is TGTGCCAGCAGCCTCCCCAGCGGGGACAATGAGCAGTTCTTC. It is translated as CASSLPSGDNEQFF.

With respect to this clone: The identical CDR3 is also encoded by other nucleotide sequences in the sample. The V call is TRBV9, the J call TRBJ1-1; D not resolved. Trimming pared 0 bases from V and 4 bases from J, leaving 10 bases between. Per the germline V gene, CDR1 is SGDLS and CDR2 is YYNGEE. This CDR3 comprises 14 residues. The CDR3 bases are TGTGCCAGCAGCGTAGCCCCGGGAGGCACTGAAGCTTTCTTT. Its translation is CASSVAPGGTEAFF.

The genes are TRBV28 and TRBJ2-7; the D gene is possibly TRBD1 (6 bases). V was shortened by 4 bases and J by 0 bases, with 10 bases between the two germline ends. The CDR3 covers 14 residues. The germline V gene encodes CDR1 MDHEN and CDR2 SYDVKM. The CDR3, as DNA: TGTGCCAGCAGTTCTCAAGGGGGCTCCTACGAGCAGTACTTC. Amino acid sequence: CASSSQGGSYEQYF.

Note on this clone: Other DNA sequences in this sample translate to the same CDR3. This sequence joins TRBV4-3 and TRBJ2-2, with D perhaps TRBD2 (6 bases). Per the germline V gene, CDR1 is LGHNA and CDR2 is YSLEER. Trimming took off 0 bases at V and 1 base at J, with 9 bases between the two ends. This CDR3 spans 16 amino acids. Written as DNA, the CDR3 is TGCGCCAGCAGCCAAGATCGGGGGTTGAACACCGGGGAGCTGTTTTTT. Amino acids: CASSQDRGLNTGELFF.

This chain uses TRBV28 with TRBJ2-7, with 9 bases fitting TRBD1. Germline CDR1 reads MDHEN; CDR2 reads SYDVKM. V lost 3 bases to trimming and J lost 7 bases; unmatched junction nucleotides: 7. The CDR3 is 14 amino acids. Here the CDR3 DNA reads TGTGCCAGCAGTTTGCCGGGACAGGGCGTGGAGCAGTACTTC. Translated, it gives CASSLPGQGVEQYF.